This T cell receptor (beta chain) was identified during a study of Tregs in tolerant kidney transplant recipients. Broader study findings: No direct test of biological reproducibility was done here. For some patients, primers changed over time, blocking nucleotide-level comparison. Findings come from small patient numbers and require larger validation.

The CDR3 loop spans 15 amino acids. Trimming took 7 bases from V and 9 from J, leaving 22 bases between them. CDR1 is SNHLY, CDR2 FYNNEI, per germline. Turning to this clone: Its target is not known.

The repertoire was sequenced with immunoSEQ multiplex PCR; TCRdb's copy has only in-frame clones and lacks some. The data hold around 70,000 clones, with more than 90% observed a single time. Unstimulated regulatory T cells (CD4+CD25+CD127-), CD4+CD25- non-regulatory cells, CD4 and CD8 cells were FACS-sorted from thawed PBMCs. This clonotype originated in a human donor who received a combined kidney and bone marrow transplant. This specimen was CD8+ T cells from blood, taken before the transplant. J is TRBJ2-1 and V is TRBV2; tentative D call: TRBD2 (5 bases). The chain's CDR3 is CASNPPLEGRVEQFF. The CDR3 bases are TGTGCCAGCAACCCGCCTCTCGAGGGCCGTGTTGAGCAGTTCTTC.